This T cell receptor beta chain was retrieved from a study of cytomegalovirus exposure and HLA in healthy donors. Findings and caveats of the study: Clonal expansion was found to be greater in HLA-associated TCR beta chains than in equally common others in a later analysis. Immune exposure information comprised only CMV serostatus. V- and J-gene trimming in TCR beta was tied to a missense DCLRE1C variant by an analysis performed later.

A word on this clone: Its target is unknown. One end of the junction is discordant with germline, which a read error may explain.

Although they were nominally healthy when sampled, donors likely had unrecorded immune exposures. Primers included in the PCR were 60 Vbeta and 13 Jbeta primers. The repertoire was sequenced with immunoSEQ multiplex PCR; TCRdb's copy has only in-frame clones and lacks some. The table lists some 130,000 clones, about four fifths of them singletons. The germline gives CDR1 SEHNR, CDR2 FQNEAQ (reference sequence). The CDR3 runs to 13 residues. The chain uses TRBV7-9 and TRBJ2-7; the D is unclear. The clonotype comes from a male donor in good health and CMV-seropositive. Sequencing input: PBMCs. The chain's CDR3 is CASSPHAGYGQYF. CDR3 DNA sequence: TGTGCCAGCAGCCCCCACGCAGGCTACGGGCAGTACTTC.